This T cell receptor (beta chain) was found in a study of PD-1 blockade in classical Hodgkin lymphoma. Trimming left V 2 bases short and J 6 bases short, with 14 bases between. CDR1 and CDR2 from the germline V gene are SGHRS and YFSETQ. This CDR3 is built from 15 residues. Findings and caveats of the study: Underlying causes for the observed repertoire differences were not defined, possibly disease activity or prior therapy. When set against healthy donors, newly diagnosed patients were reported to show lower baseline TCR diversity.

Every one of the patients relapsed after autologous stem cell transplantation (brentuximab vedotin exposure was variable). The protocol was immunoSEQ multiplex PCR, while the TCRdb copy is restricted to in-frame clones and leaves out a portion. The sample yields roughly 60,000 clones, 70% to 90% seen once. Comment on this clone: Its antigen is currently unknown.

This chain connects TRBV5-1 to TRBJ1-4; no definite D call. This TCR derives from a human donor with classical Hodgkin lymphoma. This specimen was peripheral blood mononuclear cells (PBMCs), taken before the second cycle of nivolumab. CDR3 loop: CASSFPNSPHEKLFF. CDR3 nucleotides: TGCGCCAGCAGCTTCCCAAACAGTCCCCATGAAAAACTGTTTTTT.